This T cell receptor beta chain was identified during a study of siplizumab effects on memory and regulatory T cells. The CDR3 runs 15 residues. Trimming took 5 bases from V and 1 from J, leaving 14 bases between them. Per germline, CDR1 MNHEY and CDR2 SVGAGI. Notes on the study in general: Confirmatory evidence of suppressive function in proliferating siplizumab-culture Tregs was not obtained.

Libraries were prepared by immunoSEQ multiplex PCR; TCRdb keeps only in-frame clonotypes and omits some of them. The table has 95,000 to 100,000 clones, about nine tenths seen once. On this clone: Its specificity is unknown.

The chain uses TRBV6-5 and TRBJ1-2, with a possible D match to TRBD1 (5 bases). Sample: non-Treg CD4+ T cells sorted from blood. The source is a human donor in good health. CDR3 nucleotide sequence: TGTGCCAGCAGTACTACTCAGGGAGATAACTATGGCTACACCTTC. Translation gives CASSTTQGDNYGYTF.